Following are 8 T cell receptor beta chains from one sample sequenced in a study of shared clonotypes between healthy human individuals. This table comes from immunoSEQ multiplex PCR, and its TCRdb copy is limited to in-frame clones, with some not included. Here the sample spans about 1.5 million clones, 95% to 97% being singletons. The sample comprised naive CD4+ T cells sorted from blood. The subset is: CD45RA+ positively selected. The receptors derive from a young man in good health.

A word on this clone: Other DNA sequences of this sample code for an identical CDR3. The chain couples TRBV7-2 to TRBJ2-7; 13 bases are a match to TRBD2. Germline V CDR1 and CDR2: SGHTA, FQGNSA. This CDR3 is 15 amino acids long. Losses at the gene ends were 4 bases for V and 6 bases for J; bases not matched to a gene: 6. CDR3 in DNA: TGTGCCAGCAGCTCACTAGCGGGAGGGCCGGGCGAGCAGTACTTC. Amino acid sequence: CASSSLAGGPGEQYF.

In this sample, this clone turned up a few times. This rearrangement joins TRBV11-2 to TRBJ2-7; D gene unclear. Germline V gene lookup returns CDR1 SGHAT and CDR2 FQNNGV. The V gene lost 5 bases and the J gene lost 3 bases, with 11 bases spanning the gap. The CDR3 is made up of 13 amino acids. DNA for the CDR3: TGTGCCAGCAGCCGTGGACGGAACTACGAGCAGTACTTC. Translation: CASSRGRNYEQYF. Using reference TRBV11-2 and TRBJ2-7 for the parts outside the CDR3, the full variable domain is EAGVAQSPRYKIIEKRQSVAFWCNPISGHATLYWYQQILGQGPKLLIQFQNNGVVDDSQLPKDRFSAERLKGVDSTLKIQPAKLEDSAVYLCASSRGRNYEQYFGPGTRLTVT.

The gene calls are TRBV28 and TRBJ2-7, with TRBD1 matching over 7 bases. The CDR3 is 12 amino acids. J lost 6 bases, V lost 6 bases, and 5 bases had no gene match. The germline V gene has CDR1 MDHEN and CDR2 SYDVKM. In DNA form, the CDR3 reads TGTGCCAGCAGCTGGACAGGTTCCGAGCAGTACTTC. This encodes CASSWTGSEQYF.

The chain links TRBV7-9 to TRBJ2-1; D is undetermined. The CDR3 is made up of 15 amino acids. Germline V lookup: CDR1 SEHNR, CDR2 FQNEAQ (reference sequence). Between the trimmed V and J ends, which lost 0 bases and 0 bases, there was a span of 6 bases. The CDR3 DNA reads TGTGCCAGCAGCTTAGCAGGCCCCTCCTACAATGAGCAGTTCTTC. It yields the protein CASSLAGPSYNEQFF.

This clone has just one count. The chain joins TRBV30 to TRBJ2-7; 11 bases are a match to TRBD2. V was clipped by 4 bases and J by 3 bases; unmatched bases: 8. Per the germline V gene, CDR1 is GTSNPN and CDR2 is SVGIG (reference sequence). This CDR3 comprises 15 residues. CDR3 amino acids: CAWTLGGTSGYEQYF. CDR3 DNA: TGTGCCTGGACCCTAGGGGGGACTAGCGGCTACGAGCAGTACTTC.

The chain has TRBV9 and TRBJ2-3; possibly TRBD1 for D (5 bases). CDR3 length: 15 amino acids. Germline V gene data show CDR1 as SGDLS and CDR2 as YYNGEE. Trimming took off 2 bases at V and 6 bases at J, with 16 bases between the two ends. The CDR3 coding sequence is TGTGCCAGCAGCGTTGGGGCGAGAGTAGGGGATACGCAGTATTTT. Translating gives CASSVGARVGDTQYF.

This sequence joins TRBV18 and TRBJ2-5; 10 nucleotides line up with TRBD2. CDR1 is KGHSH and CDR2 is LQKENI in the germline V gene. The CDR3 sequence is 18 residues long. The ends lost 8 bases at V and 1 base at J; junction bases unmatched: 16. CDR3 protein: CASSRGLADAQGQETQYF. CDR3 DNA: TGTGCCAGCAGTCGCGGACTAGCGGACGCCCAGGGCCAAGAGACCCAGTACTTC.

As concerns this clone: Other DNA sequences in this specimen translate into the identical CDR3. CDR3 coding DNA: TGTGCCAGCAGCTTGGGGGCCCGTGAGGACACCCAGTACTTC. This codes for CASSLGAREDTQYF. This rearrangement joins TRBV7-2 to TRBJ2-5, with D maybe TRBD1 (6 bases). The V and J ends lost 3 bases and 8 bases respectively, with 16 bases between them. Germline CDR1 SGHTA, CDR2 FQGNSA. The CDR3 runs to 14 residues. Full variable domain (rest looked up from reference TRBV7-2 and TRBJ2-5): GAGVSQSPSNKVTEKGKDVELRCDPISGHTALYWYRQSLGQGLEFLIYFQGNSAPDKSGLPSDRFSAERTGGSVSTLTIQRTQQEDSAVYLCASSLGAREDTQYFGPGTRLLVL.